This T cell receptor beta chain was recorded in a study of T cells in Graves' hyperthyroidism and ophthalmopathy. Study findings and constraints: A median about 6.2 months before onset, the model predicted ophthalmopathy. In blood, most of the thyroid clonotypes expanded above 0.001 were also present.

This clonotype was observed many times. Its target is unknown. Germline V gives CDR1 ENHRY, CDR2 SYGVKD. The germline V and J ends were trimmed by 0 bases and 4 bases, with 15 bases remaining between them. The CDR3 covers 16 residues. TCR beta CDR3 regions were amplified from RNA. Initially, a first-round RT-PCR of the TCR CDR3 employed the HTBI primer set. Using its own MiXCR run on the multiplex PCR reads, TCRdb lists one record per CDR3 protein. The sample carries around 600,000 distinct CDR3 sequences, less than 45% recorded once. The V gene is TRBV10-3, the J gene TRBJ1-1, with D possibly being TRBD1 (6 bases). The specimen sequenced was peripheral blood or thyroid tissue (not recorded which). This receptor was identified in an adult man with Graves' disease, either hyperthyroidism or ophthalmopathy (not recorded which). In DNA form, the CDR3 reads TGTGCCATCAGTGAGTCCGGGGGGCGCCCCATCACTGAAGCTTTCTTT. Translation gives CAISESGGRPITEAFF.